What follows describes a single T cell receptor beta chain. Deletions cut 2 bases from V and 9 bases from J, with 14 bases between. This CDR3 has 14 residues. CDR1 SGHTA and CDR2 FQGTGA come from the germline V gene. The sample comes from a study of CD8+CD57+ T cells in acquired aplastic anemia. Using genomic DNA as the template, TCR beta VDJ and CDR3 profiling was carried out. TCRdb reprocessed the reads with MiXCR, giving one entry per CDR3 protein. Here the sample spans 200,000 to 250,000 distinct CDR3 sequences, 34% being singletons. The chain uses TRBV7-3 and TRBJ2-1; possibly TRBD1 for D (5 bases). Sequencing input: sorted CD4+, CD8+, or CD8+CD57+ T cells (not recorded which) from PBMCs. The sequence was collected from a human donor in good health, serving as a control. Here the CDR3 reads CASSLLDQGSEQFF. In DNA, the CDR3 is TGTGCCAGCAGCTTACTAGATCAGGGTAGTGAGCAGTTCTTC.